This entry lists 14 T cell receptor beta chains sequenced from one sample in a study of early T cells in non-severe SARS-CoV-2 infection. MiXCR, run by TCRdb on the 5' RACE reads, gives a single entry per CDR3 protein. The top ten clones hold 3.5% to 4% of a sample with 120,000 or so distinct CDR3 sequences, over 9.5% of them seen once. The sequenced sample was whole blood, obtained at baseline. These receptor sequences come from an adult who was a healthcare worker with PCR-confirmed SARS-CoV-2 infection or an uninfected control (not recorded which).

The chain recombines TRBV28 with TRBJ2-7; maybe TRBD2 (5 bases). The V gene lost 11 bases and the J gene lost 7 bases, with 12 bases spanning the gap. Germline-derived CDR1 and CDR2 are MDHEN and SYDVKM. The CDR3 runs to 10 residues. CDR3 DNA: TGTGCCTCCGGACTGAGAGAGCAGTACTTC. It translates to CASGLREQYF.

The chain carries TRBV28 and TRBJ2-6, with D perhaps matching TRBD1 (6 bases). Trimming left V 1 base short and J 0 bases short, with 13 bases between. The CDR3 extends over 18 amino acids. Per the germline V gene, CDR1 is MDHEN and CDR2 is SYDVKM. The CDR3 here is CASSLSRTESSGANVLTF. CDR3 coding DNA: TGTGCCAGCAGTTTATCTCGGACAGAAAGCTCTGGGGCCAACGTCCTGACTTTC.

This clonotype has only a few counts. The chain recombines TRBV18 with TRBJ1-5; perhaps TRBD1 as D (6 bases). Germline V gives CDR1 KGHSH, CDR2 LQKENI. CDR3 length: 13 residues. Trimming removed 3 bases at V and 4 bases at J, with 7 bases between. CDR3 residues: CASSPGQNQPQHF. CDR3 sequence (DNA): TGTGCCAGCTCACCCGGACAGAATCAGCCCCAGCATTTT.

At least ten counts were recorded for this clonotype. The chain couples TRBV29-1 to TRBJ2-1; either TRBD1 or TRBD2 may fit D (6 bases each). The CDR3 totals 15 residues. Germline values: CDR1 SQVTM, CDR2 ANQGSEA. V lost 3 bases and J lost 0, with 12 bases in between. DNA for the CDR3: TGCAGCGTTGAGGGGGGCTTTAGCTCCTACAATGAGCAGTTCTTC. It codes for CSVEGGFSSYNEQFF.

This chain joins TRBV5-1 and TRBJ1-6; D remains ambiguous. This CDR3 is built from 16 residues. The V gene lost 0 bases and the J gene lost 6 bases, with 13 bases spanning the gap. Germline assignment: CDR1 SGHRS and CDR2 YFSETQ. CDR3 coding DNA: TGCGCCAGCAGCTTGGATGGTGCAGGTGGTAATTCACCCCTCCACTTT. This encodes CASSLDGAGGNSPLHF.

V and J are TRBV7-9 and TRBJ2-2; D is undetermined. Germline CDR1 SEHNR, CDR2 FQNEAQ (reference sequence). The CDR3 covers 14 residues. Trimming took 5 bases from V and 0 from J, leaving 7 bases between them. The CDR3 protein is CASSTYPNTGELFF. CDR3 nucleotides: TGTGCCAGCAGCACATATCCGAACACCGGGGAGCTGTTTTTT.

This rearrangement joins TRBV2 to TRBJ1-3; perhaps TRBD1 as D (6 bases). Looked up from germline, CDR1 is SNHLY and CDR2 is FYNNEI. The CDR3 has 14 amino acids. V dropped 6 bases and J dropped 4 bases, with 13 bases sitting between them. The CDR3 is CASRDLGAGNTIYF. For the CDR3, the DNA is TGTGCCAGCAGGGACCTGGGGGCCGGAAACACCATATATTTT.

This clonotype has at least ten counts. This rearrangement joins TRBV27 to TRBJ2-3; 14 bases are shared with TRBD2. V was clipped by 4 bases and J by 5 bases; unmatched bases: 14. Germline V gives CDR1 MNHEY, CDR2 SMNVEV (reference sequence). The CDR3 consists of 19 residues. CDR3 in DNA: TGTGCCAGCAGTTCCACCGGGACTAGCGGGAGAATTTGGAAAGATACGCAGTATTTT. Its protein is CASSSTGTSGRIWKDTQYF.

V usage is TRBV9 and J usage is TRBJ2-7; maybe TRBD2 (5 bases). V was cut by 4 bases and J by 9 bases, with 8 bases left in between. CDR3 length: 10 residues. Germline V lookup: CDR1 SGDLS, CDR2 YYNGEE. CDR3 sequence (DNA): TGTGCCAGCAGCCCCCGGGGGCAGTACTTC. Translation: CASSPRGQYF.

This clonotype has a count of ten or more. This sequence joins TRBV18 and TRBJ2-5; 9 nucleotides align to TRBD1. The CDR3 consists of 15 residues. Looked up from germline, CDR1 is KGHSH and CDR2 is LQKENI. V dropped 3 bases and J dropped 5; count of bases not matched to a gene: 7. DNA of the CDR3: TGTGCCAGCTCACCCGTGACAGGGGGTTCTGAGACCCAGTACTTC. Translated: CASSPVTGGSETQYF. Full variable domain (rest looked up from reference TRBV18 and TRBJ2-5): NAGVMQNPRHLVRRRGQEARLRCSPMKGHSHVYWYRQLPEEGLKFMVYLQKENIIDESGMPKERFSAEFPKEGPSILRIQQVVRGDSAAYFCASSPVTGGSETQYFGPGTRLLVL.

This chain joins TRBV6-1 and TRBJ2-7, with no clear D. In germline, CDR1 is MNHNS, CDR2 SASEGT. CDR3 length: 12 residues. Trimming removed 2 bases at V and 6 bases at J, with 8 bases between. Here the CDR3 DNA reads TGTGCCAGCAGTGAATTAGTACTCGAGCAGTACTTC. Encoded protein: CASSELVLEQYF.

J is TRBJ2-1 and V is TRBV24-1; no reliable D call. Between the trimmed V and J ends, which lost 9 bases and 4 bases, there was a span of 15 bases. This CDR3 is built from 14 residues. Germline V gene sequence: CDR1 KGHDR, CDR2 SFDVKD. Written as DNA, the CDR3 is TGTGCCACCCAGAACAGATATTCTTACAATGAGCAGTTCTTC. Its translation is CATQNRYSYNEQFF.

The rearrangement uses TRBV2 and TRBJ2-3; 11 nucleotides align to TRBD2. V was clipped by 8 bases and J by 14 bases; unmatched bases: 9. The germline gives CDR1 SNHLY, CDR2 FYNNEI. The CDR3 extends over 12 amino acids. CDR3 in DNA: TGTGCCAGCCAACCTAGCGGGGGGTATCGGTATTTT. Translated, it gives CASQPSGGYRYF.

This clonotype was observed at least ten times. This chain links TRBV3-1 with TRBJ1-4; D is undetermined. In germline, CDR1 is LGHDT, CDR2 YNNKEL (reference sequence). CDR3 length equals 12 residues. V lost 3 bases to trimming and J lost 8 bases, with 7 bases between them. Here the CDR3 DNA reads TGTGCCAGCAGCCAGTTTCCCGAAAAACTGTTTTTT. It specifies CASSQFPEKLFF. The full variable domain, its missing parts supplied by reference TRBV3-1 and TRBJ1-4, is DTAVSQTPKYLVTQMGNDKSIKCEQNLGHDTMYWYKQDSKKFLKIMFSYNNKELIINETVPNRFSPKSPDKAHLNLHINSLELGDSAVYFCASSQFPEKLFFGSGTQLSVL.